The 9 T cell receptor beta chains below come from one sample, sequenced in a study of cytomegalovirus exposure and HLA in healthy donors (dated by TCRdb to 2016 to 2017). Library creation used the immunoSEQ multiplex PCR assay. The multiplex PCR relied on a mix of 60 forward primers for TCR Vbeta segments and 13 reverse primers for TCR Jbeta segments. The table was pulled from immuneACCESS by TCRdb, which kept in-frame rearrangements only. Such tables lose some clones; where checked, under half of the loss comes from unresolved V genes, and the rest has no known cause. The sample includes roughly 160,000 clones, with roughly 85% observed a single time. The ten largest account for about 1.3% of the sample. Sequencing was done on a sample of PBMCs. These receptors were obtained from a young man in good health and CMV-seronegative.

The chain recombines TRBV7-2 with TRBJ2-5; 14 positions agree with TRBD2. CDR3 length: 18 amino acids. Germline CDR1 is SGHTA and CDR2 is FQGNSA. The ends lost 5 bases at V and 7 bases at J; junction bases unmatched: 15. CDR3 nucleotides: TGTGCCAGCAGCCGCGCGACCCCGGGACTAGCGGGGGAGGGGACCCAGTACTTC. Translating gives CASSRATPGLAGEGTQYF. The whole variable domain, filled in from reference TRBV7-2 and TRBJ2-5, reads GAGVSQSPSNKVTEKGKDVELRCDPISGHTALYWYRQSLGQGLEFLIYFQGNSAPDKSGLPSDRFSAERTGGSVSTLTIQRTQQEDSAVYLCASSRATPGLAGEGTQYFGPGTRLLVL.

The CDR3 DNA reads as TGTGCCAGCACCCGATCCGGGGACACTGAAGCTTTCTTT. Protein product: CASTRSGDTEAFF. V and J are TRBV9 and TRBJ1-1; no clear D. CDR3 length: 13 amino acids. The germline V gene has CDR1 SGDLS and CDR2 YYNGEE. V was trimmed by 6 bases and J by 3 bases, leaving 12 bases between them.

V is TRBV11-1 and J is TRBJ2-3; 7 bases are shared with TRBD2. Unmatched junction bases numbered 6, after V lost 5 bases and J lost 1 base. This CDR3 is built from 15 residues. CDR1 and CDR2 (germline): SGHAT, FQDESV (reference sequence). In DNA, the CDR3 is TGTGCCAGCAGCAAGTCGACTAGCCGCACAGATACGCAGTATTTT. Its protein is CASSKSTSRTDTQYF. The full variable domain, rest sourced from reference TRBV11-1 and TRBJ2-3, is EAEVAQSPRYKITEKSQAVAFWCDPISGHATLYWYRQILGQGPELLVQFQDESVVDDSQLPKDRFSAERLKGVDSTLKIQPAELGDSAMYLCASSKSTSRTDTQYFGPGTRLTVL.

The chain employs TRBV9 and TRBJ1-3, with D possibly TRBD1 on 6 matching bases. CDR1 is SGDLS and CDR2 is YYNGEE in the germline V gene. V lost 0 bases and J lost 0, with 10 bases in between. The CDR3 contains 16 residues. The CDR3 loop reads CASSVAGTNSGNTIYF. DNA for the CDR3: TGTGCCAGCAGCGTAGCGGGGACAAACTCTGGAAACACCATATATTTT.

This clone has only one observation. CDR3 residues: CATTNRGSPEAFF. CDR3 nucleotide sequence: TGTGCCACCACAAACCGCGGCAGCCCTGAAGCTTTCTTT. V is TRBV2 and J is TRBJ1-1; D call uncertain. The V end was cut by 10 bases, the J end by 6 bases, with 18 bases between. The germline CDR1 and CDR2 sequences are SNHLY and FYNNEI. The CDR3 consists of 13 residues.

The chain combines TRBV7-2 with TRBJ2-3; 11 bases align to TRBD2. The germline gives CDR1 SGHTA, CDR2 FQGNSA. Unmatched junction bases numbered 4, after V lost 0 bases and J lost 5 bases. This CDR3 comprises 16 residues. In nucleotides, the CDR3 is TGTGCCAGCAGCTTAGCTAGCGGGAGGGCCGGAGATACGCAGTATTTT. It translates to CASSLASGRAGDTQYF.

This clone was observed a single time. V usage is TRBV19 and J usage is TRBJ2-3; D may be TRBD2 (5 bases). Germline V CDR1 and CDR2: LNHDA, SQIVND (reference sequence). The CDR3 has 15 residues. The ends were cut back, 5 bases at V and 1 base at J, with 13 bases in the middle. The DNA for the CDR3 is TGTGCCAGTAGTCCATGGAGCGGCCGCACAGATACGCAGTATTTT. It codes for CASSPWSGRTDTQYF.

This chain links TRBV28 with TRBJ2-7; 8 positions match TRBD2. Losses at the gene ends were 6 bases for V and 1 base for J; bases not matched to a gene: 5. There are 14 residues in the CDR3. Germline CDR1 is MDHEN and CDR2 is SYDVKM. The CDR3 nucleotides read TGTGCCAGCAGGGGGGCGGGGGGTTCCTACGAGCAGTACTTC. It translates to CASRGAGGSYEQYF.

A few counts support this clone. This sequence joins TRBV5-6 and TRBJ1-4, with D tentatively TRBD1 (6 bases). Germline assignment: CDR1 SGHDT and CDR2 YYEEEE. Between the trimmed V and J ends, which lost 1 base and 10 bases, there was a span of 14 bases. The CDR3 has 14 residues. The CDR3 sequence is CASSLSGGGAKLFF. The CDR3 coding sequence is TGTGCCAGCAGCTTGTCTGGAGGGGGGGCAAAACTGTTTTTT. Supplemented by reference TRBV5-6 and TRBJ1-4, the full variable domain reads DAGVTQSPTHLIKTRGQQVTLRCSPKSGHDTVSWYQQALGQGPQFIFQYYEEEERQRGNFPDRFSGHQFPNYSSELNVNALLLGDSALYLCASSLSGGGAKLFFGSGTQLSVL.